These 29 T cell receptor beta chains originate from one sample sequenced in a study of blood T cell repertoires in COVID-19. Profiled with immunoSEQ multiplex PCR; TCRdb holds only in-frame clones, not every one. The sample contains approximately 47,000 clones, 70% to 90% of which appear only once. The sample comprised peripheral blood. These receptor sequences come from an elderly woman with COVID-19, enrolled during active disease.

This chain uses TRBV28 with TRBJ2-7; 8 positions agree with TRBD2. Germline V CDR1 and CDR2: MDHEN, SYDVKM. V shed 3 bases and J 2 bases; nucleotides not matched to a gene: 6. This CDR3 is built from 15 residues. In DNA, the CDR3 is TGTGCCAGCAGTTTTTCGGGACTAGGAGCCTACGAGCAGTACTTC. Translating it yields CASSFSGLGAYEQYF.

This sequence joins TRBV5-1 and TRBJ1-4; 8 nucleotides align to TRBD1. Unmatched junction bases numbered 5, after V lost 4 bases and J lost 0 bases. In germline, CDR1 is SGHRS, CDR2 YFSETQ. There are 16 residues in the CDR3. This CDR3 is CASSRQGTATNEKLFF. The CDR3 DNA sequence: TGCGCCAGCAGCAGACAGGGGACTGCAACTAATGAAAAACTGTTTTTT.

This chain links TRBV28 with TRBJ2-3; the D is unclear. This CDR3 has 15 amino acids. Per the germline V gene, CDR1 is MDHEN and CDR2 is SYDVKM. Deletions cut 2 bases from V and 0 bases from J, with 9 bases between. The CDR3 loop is CASSLGGISTDTQYF. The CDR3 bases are TGTGCCAGCAGTTTAGGCGGTATTAGCACAGATACGCAGTATTTT.

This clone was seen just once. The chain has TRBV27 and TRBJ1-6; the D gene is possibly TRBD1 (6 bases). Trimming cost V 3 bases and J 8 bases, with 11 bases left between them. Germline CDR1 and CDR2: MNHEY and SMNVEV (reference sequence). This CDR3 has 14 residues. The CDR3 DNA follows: TGTGCCAGCAGTTTCGGGGGGCTGTATTCACCCCTCCACTTT. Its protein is CASSFGGLYSPLHF.

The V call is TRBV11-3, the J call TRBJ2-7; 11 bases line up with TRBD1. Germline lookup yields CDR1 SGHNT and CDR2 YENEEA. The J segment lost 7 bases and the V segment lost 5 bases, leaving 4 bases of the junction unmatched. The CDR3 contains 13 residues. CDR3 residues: CASSGQGAGEQYF. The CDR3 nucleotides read TGTGCCAGCAGCGGACAGGGGGCAGGGGAGCAGTACTTC.

CDR3 sequence reads: CASSEVGAQNTGELFF. The CDR3 nucleotides read TGTGCCAGCAGTGAAGTAGGGGCCCAGAACACCGGGGAGCTGTTTTTT. V and J are TRBV2 and TRBJ2-2, with D perhaps matching TRBD1 (5 bases). V lost 1 base and J 1 base, leaving 10 bases between the germline ends. CDR1 is SNHLY and CDR2 is FYNNEI in the germline V gene. CDR3 length: 16 residues.

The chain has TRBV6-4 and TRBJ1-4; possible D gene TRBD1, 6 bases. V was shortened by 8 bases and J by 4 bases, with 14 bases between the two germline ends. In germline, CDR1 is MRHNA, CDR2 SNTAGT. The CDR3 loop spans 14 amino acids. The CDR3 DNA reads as TGTGCCAGCCCCGGTGGACAGCTTAATGAAAAACTGTTTTTT. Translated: CASPGGQLNEKLFF.

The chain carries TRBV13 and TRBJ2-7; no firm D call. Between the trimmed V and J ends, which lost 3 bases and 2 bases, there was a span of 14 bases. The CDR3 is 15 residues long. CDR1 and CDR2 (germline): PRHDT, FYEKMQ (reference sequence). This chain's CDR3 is CASSFPSAGTYEQYF. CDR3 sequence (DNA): TGTGCCAGCAGCTTCCCGTCGGCAGGTACCTACGAGCAGTACTTC. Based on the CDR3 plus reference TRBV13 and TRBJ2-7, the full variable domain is AAGVIQSPRHLIKEKRETATLKCYPIPRHDTVYWYQQGPGQDPQFLISFYEKMQSDKGSIPDRFSAQQFSDYHSELNMSSLELGDSALYFCASSFPSAGTYEQYFGPGTRLTVT.

The CDR3 coding sequence is TGTGCCAGCAGCTTAGGGGGAAACAGGGATTGGAAACTGTTTTTT. Protein product: CASSLGGNRDWKLFF. This sequence joins TRBV5-5 and TRBJ1-4; a possible D gene is TRBD1 (6 bases). Trimming removed 2 bases at V and 11 bases at J, with 19 bases between. The CDR3 is 15 amino acids. Germline V gene lookup returns CDR1 SGHKS and CDR2 YYEKEE (reference sequence).

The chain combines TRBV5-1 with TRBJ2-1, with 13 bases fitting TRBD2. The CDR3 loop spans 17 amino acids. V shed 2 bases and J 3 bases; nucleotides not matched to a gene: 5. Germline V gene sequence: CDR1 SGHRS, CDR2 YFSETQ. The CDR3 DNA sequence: TGCGCCAGCAGCTTAGGACTAGCGGGAGTTAGCTACAATGAGCAGTTCTTC. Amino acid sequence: CASSLGLAGVSYNEQFF.

CDR3 in amino acids: CASSDNLRRTAGNTIYF. The DNA of the CDR3 is TGTGCCAGCAGTGATAACCTAAGGAGGACAGCTGGAAACACCATATATTTT. The gene calls are TRBV6-4 and TRBJ1-3; TRBD1 is a possible D gene (6 bases). Trimming cost V 3 bases and J 2 bases, with 17 bases left between them. The CDR3 covers 17 residues. Germline CDR1 reads MRHNA; CDR2 reads SNTAGT.

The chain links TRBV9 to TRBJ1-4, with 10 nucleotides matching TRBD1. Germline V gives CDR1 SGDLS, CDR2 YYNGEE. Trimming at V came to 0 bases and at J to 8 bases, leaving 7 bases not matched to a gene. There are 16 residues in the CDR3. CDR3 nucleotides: TGTGCCAGCAGCGTAGGAAGGACAGGGGGGTCGGAAAAACTGTTTTTT. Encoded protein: CASSVGRTGGSEKLFF.

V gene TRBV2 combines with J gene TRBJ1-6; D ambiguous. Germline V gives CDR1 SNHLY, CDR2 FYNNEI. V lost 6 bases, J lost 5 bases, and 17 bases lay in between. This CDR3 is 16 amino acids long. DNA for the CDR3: TGTGCCAGCAGACAACTGGAGCAGCTTAATAATTCACCCCTCCACTTT. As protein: CASRQLEQLNNSPLHF.

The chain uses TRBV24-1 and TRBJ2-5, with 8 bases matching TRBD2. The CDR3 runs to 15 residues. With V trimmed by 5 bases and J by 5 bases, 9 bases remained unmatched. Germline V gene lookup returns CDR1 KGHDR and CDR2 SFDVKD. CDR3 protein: CATSAAGGLGETQYF. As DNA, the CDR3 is TGTGCCACCAGTGCCGCGGGGGGATTGGGGGAGACCCAGTACTTC.

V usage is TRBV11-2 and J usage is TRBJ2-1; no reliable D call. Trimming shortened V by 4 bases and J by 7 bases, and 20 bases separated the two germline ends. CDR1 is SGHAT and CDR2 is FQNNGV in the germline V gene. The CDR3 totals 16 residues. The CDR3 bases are TGTGCCAGCAGCTCCCACTCCCCGTGGAGCGCAAATGAGCAGTTCTTC. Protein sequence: CASSSHSPWSANEQFF.

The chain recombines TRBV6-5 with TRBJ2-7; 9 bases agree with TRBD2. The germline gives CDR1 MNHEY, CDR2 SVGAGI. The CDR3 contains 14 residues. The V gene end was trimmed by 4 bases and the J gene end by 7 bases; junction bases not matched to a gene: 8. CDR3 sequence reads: CASSSRLAAGEQYF. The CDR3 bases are TGTGCCAGCAGTTCCCGACTAGCGGCGGGTGAGCAGTACTTC.

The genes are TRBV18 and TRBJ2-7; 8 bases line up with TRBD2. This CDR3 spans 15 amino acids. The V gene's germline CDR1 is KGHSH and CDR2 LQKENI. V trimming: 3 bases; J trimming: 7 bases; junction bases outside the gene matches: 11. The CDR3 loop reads CASSPTSGGELEQYF. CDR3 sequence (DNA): TGTGCCAGCTCACCTACCTCCGGGGGGGAGCTGGAGCAGTACTTC.

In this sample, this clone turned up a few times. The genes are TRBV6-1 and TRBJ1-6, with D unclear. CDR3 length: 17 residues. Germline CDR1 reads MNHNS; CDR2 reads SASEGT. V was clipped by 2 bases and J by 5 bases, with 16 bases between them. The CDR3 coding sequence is TGTGCCAGCAGTGAACTCTTGGTTGGGCTTAATAATTCACCCCTCCACTTT. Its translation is CASSELLVGLNNSPLHF.

DNA for the CDR3: TGTGCCAGCAGCCAACTGTTCAGGAACACTGAAGCTTTCTTT. Protein sequence: CASSQLFRNTEAFF. This chain joins TRBV3-1 (or the pseudogene TRBV3-2) and TRBJ1-1; D gene ambiguous. Germline V gives CDR1 LGHDT, CDR2 YNNKEL (reference sequence). Trimming removed 2 bases at V and 1 base at J, with 8 bases between. The CDR3 has 14 residues.

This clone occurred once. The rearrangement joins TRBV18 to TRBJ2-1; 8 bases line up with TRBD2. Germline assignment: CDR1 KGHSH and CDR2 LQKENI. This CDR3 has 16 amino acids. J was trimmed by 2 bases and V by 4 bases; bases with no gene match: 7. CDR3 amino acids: CASSLRSSGAYNEQFF. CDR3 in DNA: TGTGCCAGCTCACTCCGTAGTAGCGGGGCCTACAATGAGCAGTTCTTC.

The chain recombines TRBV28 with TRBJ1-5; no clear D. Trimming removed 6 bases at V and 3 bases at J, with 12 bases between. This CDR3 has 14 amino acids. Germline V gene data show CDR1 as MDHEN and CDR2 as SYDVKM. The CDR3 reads CASSPPLNNQPQHF. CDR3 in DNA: TGTGCCAGCAGCCCGCCACTCAACAATCAGCCCCAGCATTTT. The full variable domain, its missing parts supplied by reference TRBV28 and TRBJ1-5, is DVKVTQSSRYLVKRTGEKVFLECVQDMDHENMFWYRQDPGLGLRLIYFSYDVKMKEKGDIPEGYSVSREKKERFSLILESASTNQTSMYLCASSPPLNNQPQHFGDGTRLSIL.

The CDR3 loop reads CASAAGVIGEKLFF. The CDR3 DNA follows: TGTGCCAGCGCCGCAGGGGTAATAGGTGAAAAACTGTTTTTT. This chain joins TRBV28 and TRBJ1-4; tentatively, D is TRBD1 (6 bases). The CDR3 has 14 residues. The germline CDR1 and CDR2 sequences are MDHEN and SYDVKM. V was cut by 8 bases and J by 7 bases, with 17 bases left in between.

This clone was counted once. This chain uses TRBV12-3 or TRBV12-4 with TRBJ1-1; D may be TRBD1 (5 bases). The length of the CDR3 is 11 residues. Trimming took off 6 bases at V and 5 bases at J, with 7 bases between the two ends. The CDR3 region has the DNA TGTGCCAGCAGAGGGGTTACTGAAGCTTTCTTT. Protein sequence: CASRGVTEAFF.

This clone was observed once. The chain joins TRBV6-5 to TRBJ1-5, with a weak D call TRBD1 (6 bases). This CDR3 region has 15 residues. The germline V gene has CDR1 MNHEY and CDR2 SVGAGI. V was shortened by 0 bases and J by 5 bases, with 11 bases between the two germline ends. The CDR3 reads CASSYSRGLDQPQHF. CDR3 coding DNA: TGTGCCAGCAGTTACTCGCGGGGGCTAGATCAGCCCCAGCATTTT.

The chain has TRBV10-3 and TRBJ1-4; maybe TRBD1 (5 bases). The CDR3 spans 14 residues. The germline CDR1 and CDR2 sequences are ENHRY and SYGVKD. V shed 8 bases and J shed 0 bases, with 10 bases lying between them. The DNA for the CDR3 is TGTGCCATCGGAACAGGATCAACTAATGAAAAACTGTTTTTT. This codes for CAIGTGSTNEKLFF.

CDR3 protein: CASRRGQASNEQFF. The CDR3 DNA is TGTGCCAGCAGAAGGGGACAGGCATCCAATGAGCAGTTCTTC. The V and J genes are TRBV2 and TRBJ2-1, with 8 bases identical to TRBD1. CDR1 is SNHLY, CDR2 FYNNEI, per germline. This CDR3 is 14 amino acids long. V lost 6 bases and J lost 6; bases outside the gene matches: 7.

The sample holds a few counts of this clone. The CDR3 spells CAWSRGHTGELFF. The CDR3 bases are TGTGCCTGGAGTAGGGGGCACACCGGGGAGCTGTTTTTT. The rearrangement joins TRBV30 to TRBJ2-2; 7 bases agree with TRBD1. The CDR3 consists of 13 residues. Unmatched junction bases numbered 0, after V lost 2 bases and J lost 3 bases. Looked up from germline, CDR1 is GTSNPN and CDR2 is SVGIG (reference sequence).

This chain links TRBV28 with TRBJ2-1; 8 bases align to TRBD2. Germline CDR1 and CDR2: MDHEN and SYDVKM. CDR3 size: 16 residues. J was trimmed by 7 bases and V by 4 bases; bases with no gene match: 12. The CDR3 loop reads CASSSPPSGSANEQFF. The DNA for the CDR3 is TGTGCCAGCAGTTCCCCCCCCAGCGGGAGCGCGAATGAGCAGTTCTTC.

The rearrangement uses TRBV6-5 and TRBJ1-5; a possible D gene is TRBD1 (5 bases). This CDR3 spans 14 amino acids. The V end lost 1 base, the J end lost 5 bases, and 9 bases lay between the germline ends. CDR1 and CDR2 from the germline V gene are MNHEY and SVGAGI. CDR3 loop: CASSYLGQHQPQHF. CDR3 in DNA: TGTGCCAGCAGTTACTTGGGGCAACATCAGCCCCAGCATTTT.